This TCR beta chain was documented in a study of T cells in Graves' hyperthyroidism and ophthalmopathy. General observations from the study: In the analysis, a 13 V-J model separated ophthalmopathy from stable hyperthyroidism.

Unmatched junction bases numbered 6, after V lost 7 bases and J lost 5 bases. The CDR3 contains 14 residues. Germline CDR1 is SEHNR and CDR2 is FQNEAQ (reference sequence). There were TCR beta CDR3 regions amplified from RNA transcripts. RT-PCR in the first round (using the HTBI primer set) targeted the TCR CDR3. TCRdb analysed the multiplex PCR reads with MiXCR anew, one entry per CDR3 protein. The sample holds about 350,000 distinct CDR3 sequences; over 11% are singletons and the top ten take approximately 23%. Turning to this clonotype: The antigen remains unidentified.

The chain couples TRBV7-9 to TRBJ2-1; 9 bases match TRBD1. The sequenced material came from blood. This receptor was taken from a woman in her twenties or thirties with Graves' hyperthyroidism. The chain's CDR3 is CASTTRDRDNEQFF. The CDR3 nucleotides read TGTGCCAGCACCACACGGGACAGGGACAATGAGCAGTTCTTC.